These 27 T cell receptor beta chains came from one sample sequenced in a study of shared clonotypes between healthy human individuals. The protocol was immunoSEQ multiplex PCR, while the TCRdb copy is restricted to in-frame clones and leaves out a portion. The table lists about 2.3 million clones, over 90% of them singletons. The sample consisted of naive CD4+ T cells from PBMCs. Subset defined: CD45RA+ positively selected. All receptors come from a man younger than 30 in good health. Some clones in this sample may be carry-over from other donors' samples.

This clone came up once. The chain recombines TRBV9 with TRBJ1-1, with D perhaps matching TRBD1 (6 bases). The V gene lost 0 bases and the J gene lost 4 bases, with 19 bases spanning the gap. Germline CDR1 reads SGDLS; CDR2 reads YYNGEE. The length of the CDR3 is 17 residues. CDR3 in amino acids: CASSVANRYGGGTEAFF. The CDR3 DNA follows: TGTGCCAGCAGCGTAGCTAATCGGTACGGGGGCGGCACTGAAGCTTTCTTT.

The rearrangement links TRBV5-1 to TRBJ1-4; TRBD1 matches 8 bases. The length of the CDR3 is 15 residues. In germline, CDR1 is SGHRS, CDR2 YFSETQ. The ends lost 4 bases at V and 6 bases at J; junction bases unmatched: 8. The CDR3: CASSLPTGGDEKLFF. The DNA of the CDR3 is TGCGCCAGCAGCCTTCCTACAGGGGGGGATGAAAAACTGTTTTTT.

This chain uses TRBV7-2 with TRBJ2-2; 11 bases match TRBD2. CDR1 is SGHTA, CDR2 FQGNSA, per germline. The V gene end was trimmed by 5 bases and the J gene end by 5 bases; junction bases not matched to a gene: 4. This CDR3 is built from 15 residues. DNA of the CDR3: TGTGCCAGCAGCACTAGCGGGAGATGGACCGGGGAGCTGTTTTTT. Its protein product is CASSTSGRWTGELFF.

The gene calls are TRBV15 and TRBJ2-7; D unclear. V gave up 2 bases and J gave up 0 bases, with 11 bases separating them. The germline V gene encodes CDR1 LNHNV and CDR2 YYDKDF (reference sequence). This CDR3 has 15 amino acids. The CDR3 sequence: CATSRPPPSSYEQYF. CDR3 coding DNA: TGTGCCACCAGCAGACCACCACCGAGCTCCTACGAGCAGTACTTC.

The chain recombines TRBV27 with TRBJ2-3; TRBD1 matches at 9 bases. The germline V gene encodes CDR1 MNHEY and CDR2 SMNVEV (reference sequence). The V and J ends lost 6 bases and 7 bases, in that order; junction bases with no gene match: 8. CDR3 size: 14 residues. For the CDR3, the DNA is TGTGCCAGCAGCCAAGGACAGGGGTCCAATACGCAGTATTTT. As protein: CASSQGQGSNTQYF.

The gene calls are TRBV28 and TRBJ2-1, with D tentatively TRBD1 (5 bases). Germline V lookup: CDR1 MDHEN, CDR2 SYDVKM. V lost 3 bases, J lost 1 base, and 13 bases lay in between. The CDR3 totals 16 residues. This chain's CDR3 is CASSFVQGRSYNEQFF. The DNA of the CDR3 is TGTGCCAGCAGTTTTGTTCAGGGCCGATCCTACAATGAGCAGTTCTTC.

The J gene is TRBJ2-5, the V gene TRBV5-4; 7 bases line up with TRBD2. The length of the CDR3 is 14 residues. CDR1 and CDR2 from the germline V gene are SGHNT and YYREEE (reference sequence). The V gene end was trimmed by 0 bases and the J gene end by 5 bases; junction bases not matched to a gene: 4. CDR3 bases: TGTGCCAGCAGCTTGGTTGTGGGGGGGGAGACCCAGTACTTC. Amino acids: CASSLVVGGETQYF.

CDR3 sequence: CASSPQRQGYNEQFF. Written as DNA, the CDR3 is TGTGCCAGCAGCCCGCAAAGACAGGGTTACAATGAGCAGTTCTTC. J is TRBJ2-1 and V is TRBV7-2; 7 bases agree with TRBD1. Germline CDR1 and CDR2: SGHTA and FQGNSA. The CDR3 covers 15 residues. With V trimmed by 5 bases and J by 4 bases, 8 bases remained unmatched.

This chain links TRBV28 with TRBJ2-1, with a tentative D call TRBD1 (6 bases). Per the germline V gene, CDR1 is MDHEN and CDR2 is SYDVKM. The V and J ends lost 5 bases and 0 bases respectively, with 14 bases between them. This CDR3 region has 16 residues. The CDR3 DNA reads TGTGCCAGCAGTACAGGGCCCTGGAGCTCCTACAATGAGCAGTTCTTC. Amino acid sequence: CASSTGPWSSYNEQFF.

As regards this clone: This CDR3 is also generated by other DNA sequences in the sample. The V call is TRBV5-4, the J call TRBJ2-7, with unresolved D. Germline V gene lookup returns CDR1 SGHNT and CDR2 YYREEE (reference sequence). The CDR3 consists of 13 residues. V lost 0 bases, J lost 0 bases, and 4 bases lay in between. CDR3 in DNA: TGTGCCAGCAGCTTGGGACACTCCTACGAGCAGTACTTC. The encoded protein is CASSLGHSYEQYF.

The V gene is TRBV4-1, the J gene TRBJ2-5; TRBD2 might be the D (6 bases). The J call may be in error: the DNA end matches TRBJ2-7 better. The germline CDR1 and CDR2 sequences are MGHRA and YSYEKL. The CDR3 is made up of 15 amino acids. CDR3 region: CASSPLSGQQYEQYF. Here the CDR3 DNA reads TGCGCCAGCAGCCCCCTAAGCGGGCAGCAGTACGAGCAGTACTTC.

This clone has a single count. This sequence joins TRBV6-5 and TRBJ1-2; D is unresolved. Trimming removed 6 bases from V and 5 bases from J, with 19 bases in between. CDR3 length: 15 residues. Germline CDR1 MNHEY, CDR2 SVGAGI. The CDR3 sequence is CASRLDGSGLYGYTF. The CDR3, as DNA: TGTGCCAGCAGGCTCGACGGTAGTGGGCTATATGGCTACACCTTC.

The gene calls are TRBV9 and TRBJ1-2, with a tentative D call TRBD1 (5 bases). Germline lookup yields CDR1 SGDLS and CDR2 YYNGEE. V was pared by 4 bases and J by 2 bases, with 9 bases between. This CDR3 comprises 13 residues. DNA for the CDR3: TGTGCCAGCAGCCGGGACGCCAACTATGGCTACACCTTC. Protein sequence: CASSRDANYGYTF.

This rearrangement joins TRBV6-1 to TRBJ2-1; D perhaps matches TRBD2 (6 bases). There are 15 residues in the CDR3. The ends were cut back, 5 bases at V and 6 bases at J, with 17 bases in the middle. Looked up from germline, CDR1 is MNHNS and CDR2 is SASEGT. CDR3 DNA: TGTGCCAGCAGTCCGCGAAATCTAGCGAGCAATGAGCAGTTCTTC. This translates into CASSPRNLASNEQFF.

The chain has TRBV6-5 and TRBJ1-5, with 7 bases lining up with TRBD1. Trimming cost V 6 bases and J 2 bases; bases outside gene matches: 7. This CDR3 contains 15 residues. CDR1 and CDR2 from the germline V gene are MNHEY and SVGAGI. As DNA, the CDR3 is TGTGCCAGCAGAAAAGGACAGGTCGGCAATCAGCCCCAGCATTTT. Translation gives CASRKGQVGNQPQHF.

The chain employs TRBV7-2 and TRBJ2-7, with D hard to call. The CDR3 extends over 12 amino acids. The V gene's germline CDR1 is SGHTA and CDR2 FQGNSA. Trimming left V 5 bases short and J 6 bases short, with 11 bases between. CDR3: CASSRRVGEQYF. The CDR3 region has the DNA TGTGCCAGCAGCCGCCGGGTTGGCGAGCAGTACTTC.

This rearrangement joins TRBV2 to TRBJ2-7; 7 bases map to TRBD2. This CDR3 has 15 residues. Germline values: CDR1 SNHLY, CDR2 FYNNEI. V dropped 2 bases and J dropped 0; count of bases not matched to a gene: 4. In DNA, the CDR3 is TGTGCCAGCAGTGAATTGGGGGGGAGCTCCTACGAGCAGTACTTC. Translated, it gives CASSELGGSSYEQYF.

The chain has TRBV5-4 and TRBJ2-3; perhaps TRBD2 as D (6 bases). The V end was cut by 3 bases, the J end by 5 bases, with 10 bases between. Per the germline V gene, CDR1 is SGHNT and CDR2 is YYREEE (reference sequence). There are 13 residues in the CDR3. CDR3: CASSSGDGDTQYF. CDR3 bases: TGTGCCAGCAGCTCGGGGGACGGAGATACGCAGTATTTT.

The chain is built from TRBV28 and TRBJ1-1; TRBD1 might be the D (5 bases). The V and J ends lost 10 bases and 5 bases respectively, with 14 bases between them. Germline assignment: CDR1 MDHEN and CDR2 SYDVKM. CDR3 length equals 12 residues. CDR3 sequence reads: CATLTRGTEAFF. The CDR3 DNA follows: TGTGCCACCCTAACGCGGGGGACTGAAGCTTTCTTT.

The rearrangement uses TRBV5-1 and TRBJ1-4; no reliable D call. V dropped 4 bases and J dropped 0 bases, with 10 bases sitting between them. This CDR3 is built from 15 residues. The germline gives CDR1 SGHRS, CDR2 YFSETQ. The CDR3 DNA sequence: TGCGCCAGCAGCGGAAAAGCAGCAACTAATGAAAAACTGTTTTTT. Protein: CASSGKAATNEKLFF.

Regarding this clone: The identical CDR3 is also encoded by other nucleotide sequences in the sample. The CDR3 here is CASSLSLAGYNEQFF. The CDR3 coding sequence is TGCGCCAGCAGCTTGAGTCTAGCGGGGTACAATGAGCAGTTCTTC. The chain couples TRBV5-1 to TRBJ2-1, with 9 bases matching TRBD2. The germline V gene has CDR1 SGHRS and CDR2 YFSETQ. The CDR3 loop spans 15 amino acids. J gave up 4 bases and V 1 base, and 3 bases lay outside the gene matches.

The genes are TRBV9 and TRBJ2-3; 7 bases agree with TRBD2. J lost 2 bases, V lost 3 bases, and 6 bases had no gene match. Per the germline V gene, CDR1 is SGDLS and CDR2 is YYNGEE. CDR3 length: 15 amino acids. CDR3 region: CASSGLAGFTDTQYF. Written as DNA, the CDR3 is TGTGCCAGCAGCGGACTAGCTGGGTTCACAGATACGCAGTATTTT. Supplemented by reference TRBV9 and TRBJ2-3, the full variable domain reads DSGVTQTPKHLITATGQRVTLRCSPRSGDLSVYWYQQSLDQGLQFLIQYYNGEERAKGNILERFSAQQFPDLHSELNLSSLELGDSALYFCASSGLAGFTDTQYFGPGTRLTVL.

The rearrangement joins TRBV6-1 to TRBJ1-1; D remains ambiguous. Germline CDR1 reads MNHNS; CDR2 reads SASEGT. The CDR3 totals 12 residues. Trimming removed 8 bases from V and 1 base from J, with 8 bases in between. CDR3 sequence: CASLLGNTEAFF. The CDR3 DNA follows: TGTGCCAGCCTTTTGGGGAACACTGAAGCTTTCTTT.

This chain connects TRBV11-1 to TRBJ2-7; 7 bases are shared with TRBD1. Germline CDR1 SGHAT, CDR2 FQDESV (reference sequence). This CDR3 region has 16 residues. After removal of 1 base from V and 2 bases from J, the junction contained 8 bases not matched to a gene. CDR3 in amino acids: CASSLVLRQGAYEQYF. For the CDR3, the DNA is TGTGCCAGCAGCTTAGTCTTACGGCAGGGGGCCTACGAGCAGTACTTC.

The CDR3, as DNA: TGTGCCAGCAGCTTAGATCGGTCGGACACCATATATTTT. Translating it yields CASSLDRSDTIYF. J is TRBJ1-3 and V is TRBV11-2; D gene unclear. This CDR3 contains 13 residues. Per germline, CDR1 SGHAT and CDR2 FQNNGV. Trimming took 0 bases from V and 8 from J, leaving 8 bases between them.

The chain has TRBV6-1 and TRBJ1-3, with D possibly matching TRBD1 (6 bases). The CDR3 is made up of 14 amino acids. The V end lost 7 bases, the J end lost 0 bases, and 10 bases lay between the germline ends. CDR1 is MNHNS and CDR2 is SASEGT in the germline V gene. CDR3 DNA sequence: TGTGCCAGCATTACAGGGTACTCTGGAAACACCATATATTTT. Protein: CASITGYSGNTIYF.

The chain carries TRBV10-3 and TRBJ2-3; possible D gene TRBD1, 6 bases. The length of the CDR3 is 14 residues. Per the germline V gene, CDR1 is ENHRY and CDR2 is SYGVKD. Trimming shortened V by 6 bases and J by 3 bases, and 13 bases separated the two germline ends. The CDR3 here is CAIRGTTGTDTQYF. CDR3 nucleotides: TGTGCCATCAGGGGGACAACGGGGACAGATACGCAGTATTTT.